This T cell receptor beta chain was profiled in a study of technical replicates of blood from a handful of donors. Clones were read by immunoSEQ multiplex PCR, and TCRdb kept only the in-frame ones, dropping some. This table holds about 14,000 clones, about 82% found once. CDR1 and CDR2 (germline): MNHEY, SMNVEV (reference sequence). Trimming left V 6 bases short and J 2 bases short, with 8 bases between. The CDR3 spans 12 residues. This chain uses TRBV27 with TRBJ2-7; the D is unclear. This receptor was identified in a human donor in good health. Sequenced: PBMCs. The DNA for the CDR3 is TGTGCCAGCAGAGACACCACCTACGAGCAGTACTTC. This gives the protein CASRDTTYEQYF.